This T cell receptor beta chain was obtained from a study of blood T cell repertoires in COVID-19. Across the study: Researchers got acute and convalescent COVID-19 samples from the United States, Italy and Spain. Nucleic acid was either cDNA or gDNA, and it came from T cells, B-cell-depleted T cells, or PBMCs.

Germline V gives CDR1 MNHNS, CDR2 SASEGT. V was trimmed by 1 base and J by 6 bases, leaving 12 bases between them. This CDR3 is built from 15 residues. In the authors' workflow: Using reference gene primer amplification, nucleated cell counts were estimated. Assay used: immunoSEQ multiplex PCR; TCRdb lists only in-frame clones, some missing. V and J calls and clone size are given by that table; D and trimming were obtained from the DNA. The table has roughly 200,000 clones, less than 85% seen once. The origin of this receptor is a woman in her 70s with acute or convalescent COVID-19. The sequenced sample was peripheral blood. This chain connects TRBV6-1 to TRBJ2-2; D is unclear. CDR3 in amino acids: CASSEDHGGAGELFF. The CDR3 nucleotides are TGTGCCAGCAGTGAAGATCACGGCGGCGCCGGGGAGCTGTTTTTT.